Listed below are T cell receptor beta chains from one sample, sequenced in a study of metastatic and nonmetastatic thyroid tumors. TCRdb reanalyzed the PCR reads with MiXCR. The data hold some 8,400 clones, with around a third observed a single time. The specimen sequenced was tumor tissue. The receptors were gathered from a female donor with papillary thyroid cancer or a benign thyroid nodule (not recorded which). Some clones in this sample may be carry-over from other donors' samples. Both conserved end residues are part of each CDR3. A D gene is named only where the DNA matches it firmly. For some rows the clone size is stated as once, few or many, or as a class when expanded; others skip it.

V gene	J gene	clone size	D gene	CDR3 protein	CDR3 DNA
TRBV4-2	TRBJ2-1	many	.	CASSQDAGPAVNEQFF	TGTGCCAGCAGCCAAGACGCCGGGCCTGCGGTAAATGAGCAGTTCTTC
TRBV12-3/TRBV12-4	TRBJ2-3	medium-sized	TRBD2	CASSWGRGGTDTQYF	TGTGCCAGCAGTTGGGGTCGGGGGGGCACAGATACGCAGTATTTT
TRBV28	TRBJ2-7	.	.	CASSARQGGKDEQYF	TGTGCCAGCAGTGCCCGACAGGGAGGCAAGGACGAGCAGTACTTC
TRBV6-1	TRBJ1-2	.	.	CASSESQGHYGYTF	TGTGCCAGCAGTGAAAGCCAGGGGCACTATGGCTACACCTTC
TRBV5-1	TRBJ1-4	.	.	CASSPTGNRAEKLFF	TGCGCCAGCAGCCCCACAGGGAATCGGGCTGAAAAACTGTTTTTT
TRBV10-1	TRBJ1-1	few	.	CASSERGSGNTEAFF	TGCGCCAGCAGTGAGAGGGGGTCGGGGAACACTGAAGCTTTCTTT
TRBV4-1	TRBJ2-1	medium-sized	TRBD1	CASSQEDRAYEQFF	TGCGCCAGCAGCCAAGAGGACAGGGCCTATGAGCAGTTCTTC
TRBV4-1	TRBJ2-5	.	TRBD1	CASSRLGPGQGQETQYF	TGCGCCAGCAGCCGCCTAGGTCCGGGACAGGGCCAAGAGACCCAGTACTTC
TRBV19	TRBJ1-2	few	TRBD1	CASRGQGDNYGYTF	TGTGCCAGTAGAGGACAGGGTGATAACTATGGCTACACCTTC
TRBV7-6	TRBJ2-5	large	.	CASSLYAGSNQETQYF	TGTGCCAGCAGCTTATATGCAGGGTCGAACCAAGAGACCCAGTACTTC
TRBV20-1	TRBJ1-2	.	TRBD1	CSAEGTGGYVGYTF	TGCAGTGCCGAGGGGACAGGGGGCTATGTTGGCTACACCTTC
TRBV5-1	TRBJ2-1	.	TRBD1	CASSPRQGAESEQFF	TGCGCCAGCAGCCCCCGACAGGGGGCCGAGAGTGAGCAGTTCTTC
TRBV6-1	TRBJ1-1	.	TRBD1	CASSPDRLATEAFF	TGTGCCAGCAGTCCGGACAGGTTGGCCACTGAAGCTTTCTTT
TRBV20-1	TRBJ2-1	medium-sized	TRBD2	CSASPTGLVSYNEQFF	TGCAGTGCTAGTCCCACGGGACTAGTCTCCTACAATGAGCAGTTCTTC
TRBV5-1	TRBJ2-3	.	.	CASSSAFEAVGTDTQYF	TGCGCCAGCAGCTCCGCCTTTGAAGCGGTCGGCACAGATACGCAGTATTTT
TRBV6-1	TRBJ1-6	few	TRBD1	CASNPGTGSLALHF	TGTGCCAGCAATCCCGGGACAGGGTCCCTGGCCCTCCACTTT
TRBV6-4	TRBJ2-1	.	TRBD2	CASSYSLPSGVYNEQFF	TGTGCCAGCAGTTACTCGCTCCCTAGCGGGGTCTACAATGAGCAGTTCTTC
TRBV24-1	TRBJ2-1	.	.	CATSDLSGSNEQFF	TGTGCCACCAGTGATTTGTCAGGGTCGAATGAGCAGTTCTTC
TRBV20-1	TRBJ1-1	medium-sized	.	CSAPYDVGTEAFF	TGCAGTGCTCCCTATGATGTTGGCACTGAAGCTTTCTTT
TRBV14	TRBJ1-2	.	.	CASSQGGDYGYTF	TGTGCCAGCAGCCAGGGCGGAGACTATGGCTACACCTTC
TRBV7-2	TRBJ1-1	.	.	CASSLAGGGLTEAFF	TGTGCCAGCAGCTTAGCCGGGGGAGGGTTAACTGAAGCTTTCTTT
TRBV27	TRBJ1-1	few	.	CASSFSRSTAAFF	TGTGCCAGCAGTTTCAGCAGGTCCACCGCAGCTTTCTTT
TRBV12-3/TRBV12-4	TRBJ2-7	.	.	CATSPGQSYYEQYF	TGTGCCACCAGCCCGGGGCAGTCCTACTACGAGCAGTACTTC
TRBV6-4	TRBJ2-1	large	TRBD2	CASSDGTSADYNEQFF	TGTGCCAGCAGTGACGGGACTAGCGCTGACTACAATGAGCAGTTCTTC
TRBV6-1	TRBJ2-3	.	TRBD1	CASRRDRSTDTQYF	TGTGCCAGCAGGAGGGACAGGTCCACAGATACGCAGTATTTT
TRBV6-1	TRBJ2-7	medium-sized	TRBD1	CASSEGGTDYEQYF	TGTGCCAGCAGTGAAGGAGGGACAGACTACGAGCAGTACTTC
TRBV5-1	TRBJ2-2	.	TRBD2	CASRLAGLNTGELFF	TGCGCCAGCAGGCTAGCGGGGTTAAACACCGGGGAGCTGTTTTTT
TRBV28	TRBJ2-7	few	TRBD2	CASSRPPGGSSYEQYF	TGTGCCAGCAGTAGGCCCCCGGGGGGTTCCTCCTACGAGCAGTACTTC
TRBV12-3/TRBV12-4	TRBJ1-1	.	.	CASSFRDVRRTEAFF	TGTGCCAGCAGTTTTCGGGACGTAAGGCGCACTGAAGCTTTCTTT
TRBV9	TRBJ2-5	once	TRBD2	CASSTNDLAGTQYF	TGTGCCAGCAGCACCAATGACCTAGCGGGGACCCAGTACTTC
TRBV18	TRBJ1-2	.	.	CASSPMLSGTNYGYTF	TGTGCCAGCTCACCAATGCTTTCAGGGACCAACTATGGCTACACCTTC
TRBV7-7	TRBJ2-2	once	TRBD1	CASSLTGEAGELFF	TGTGCTAGCAGCTTGACAGGGGAGGCCGGGGAGCTGTTTTTT
TRBV2	TRBJ2-1	.	.	CASSTGEDEQFF	TGTGCCAGCAGCACAGGGGAGGATGAGCAGTTCTTC
TRBV28	TRBJ2-7	.	TRBD2	CASSPTPGTTSYEQYF	TGTGCCAGCAGCCCCACCCCCGGGACTACTAGTTACGAGCAGTACTTC
TRBV9	TRBJ2-2	.	.	CASSVGGTLNTGELFF	TGTGCCAGCAGCGTAGGGGGGACATTGAACACCGGGGAGCTGTTTTTT
TRBV27	TRBJ2-1	medium-sized	.	CASSPALAVSSYNEQFF	TGTGCCAGCAGCCCCGCTTTAGCGGTGAGCTCCTACAATGAGCAGTTCTTC
TRBV11-1	TRBJ2-1	once	TRBD2	CASSREALAGGYNEQFF	TGTGCCAGCAGTAGAGAGGCGTTAGCGGGGGGTTACAATGAGCAGTTCTTC
TRBV24-1	TRBJ1-1	.	TRBD1	CATSGPGGGEAFF	TGTGCCACCAGTGGGCCAGGGGGTGGTGAAGCTTTCTTT
TRBV20-1	TRBJ1-1	.	.	CRGVSGGTEAFF	TGCAGAGGGGTTTCAGGCGGCACTGAAGCTTTCTTT
TRBV28	TRBJ1-2	large	TRBD1	CASSENRGRGYTF	TGTGCCAGCAGCGAAAACAGGGGCAGGGGCTACACCTTC
TRBV6-2/TRBV6-3	TRBJ2-1	.	.	CASSYRGLSAYNEQFF	TGTGCCAGCAGTTATCGGGGGCTATCGGCCTACAATGAGCAGTTCTTC
TRBV28	TRBJ2-2	large	TRBD1	CASSPDRAGTGELFF	TGTGCCAGCAGTCCGGACAGGGCCGGCACCGGGGAGCTGTTTTTT
TRBV28	TRBJ1-2	few	TRBD1	CASSLDRVYDGYTF	TGTGCCAGCAGTTTGGACAGGGTGTATGATGGCTACACCTTC
TRBV4-2	TRBJ1-1	.	.	CVSSLSTAMNTEAFF	TGTGTCAGCAGCCTCTCGACGGCCATGAACACTGAAGCTTTCTTT
TRBV20-1	TRBJ2-7	medium-sized	.	CSARDYMQGSHEQYF	TGCAGTGCTAGAGATTATATGCAGGGTAGCCACGAGCAGTACTTC
TRBV28	TRBJ2-1	medium-sized	.	CASSFRTTRTNDVGQFF	TGTGCCAGCAGTTTCCGTACAACCAGAACCAACGACGTAGGGCAGTTCTTC
TRBV9	TRBJ1-2	.	TRBD1	CASSVTTGGHGYTF	TGTGCCAGCAGCGTGACGACAGGGGGCCATGGCTACACCTTC
TRBV5-4	TRBJ1-1	many	.	CASSLDGGFEAFF	TGTGCCAGCAGCTTGGACGGGGGGTTTGAAGCTTTCTTT
TRBV20-1	TRBJ1-4	.	TRBD1	CSARGGPGQAREKLFF	TGCAGTGCTAGGGGGGGCCCGGGACAGGCCAGGGAAAAACTGTTTTTT
TRBV6-1	TRBJ1-3	few	.	CASSEGPGGGNTIYF	TGTGCCAGCAGTGAAGGGCCAGGAGGTGGAAACACCATATATTTT
TRBV27	TRBJ2-1	.	.	CASSGTGSYNEQFF	TGTGCCAGCAGTGGGACGGGCTCCTACAATGAGCAGTTCTTC
TRBV15	TRBJ1-3	.	.	CATSRDPNSGNTIYF	TGTGCCACCAGCAGGGACCCCAACTCTGGAAACACCATATATTTT
TRBV2	TRBJ1-1	medium-sized	.	CASSEGEGMDTEAFF	TGTGCCAGCAGTGAAGGGGAAGGGATGGACACTGAAGCTTTCTTT
TRBV12-3/TRBV12-4	TRBJ2-7	.	.	CASSSYTSYEQYF	TGTGCCAGCAGTTCCTACACCTCCTACGAGCAGTACTTC
TRBV6-4	TRBJ1-1	few	.	CASRNAGNTEAFF	TGTGCCAGCAGGAACGCGGGGAACACTGAAGCTTTCTTT
TRBV11-2	TRBJ2-2	.	.	CASSLRRLGVAGELFF	TGTGCCAGCAGCTTAAGAAGGCTAGGAGTGGCCGGGGAGCTGTTTTTT
TRBV7-2	TRBJ2-7	.	.	CASSPWAGTSYEQYF	TGTGCCAGCAGCCCCTGGGCGGGGACCTCCTACGAGCAGTACTTC